These T cell receptor beta chains were read from a single sample in a study of blood T cell repertoires in COVID-19. TCRdb's table, derived via immunoSEQ multiplex PCR, lists solely in-frame clones and lacks some. Of about 140,000 clones detected, roughly 84% appear once; the ten largest clones hold 3% to 5%. Sequenced input: peripheral blood. Receptors were obtained from an older woman with acute or convalescent COVID-19. The CDR3 runs from the conserved cysteine through the conserved F or W. The order of the fields is J gene, CDR3 length, V gene, CDR3 protein.

>TRBJ2-1|16|TRBV20-1
CSASGAQGNRYNEQFF
>TRBJ2-7|14|TRBV11-2
CASSLRLARYEQYF
>TRBJ2-7|12|TRBV7-9
CASTLEQGEQYF
>TRBJ2-7|14|TRBV7-2
CASSLIRLGDEQYF
>TRBJ1-2|15|TRBV5-5
CASSLTGGPNYGYTF
>TRBJ2-7|16|TRBV4-2
CASSQDSGGPSYEQYF
>TRBJ2-3|17|TRBV27
CASSLRYRWPGIDTQYF
>TRBJ1-1|13|TRBV19
CASTLRGNTEAFF
>TRBJ2-7|11|TRBV19
CASRSPYEQYF
>TRBJ2-1|13|TRBV12-3/TRBV12-4
CASSIIAGDEQFF
>TRBJ1-3|18|TRBV30
CAWSSLVDSYSKRNTIYF
>TRBJ2-7|14|TRBV13
CASSTGTPGGEQYF
>TRBJ1-1|16|TRBV5-1
CASSLLTDSMNTEAFF
>TRBJ2-2|15|TRBV13
CASSARQGNTGELFF
>TRBJ2-1|17|TRBV14
CASSHPREAGLYNEQFF
>TRBJ1-2|16|TRBV28
CASSFEGTELIDGYTF
>TRBJ1-5|13|TRBV20-1
CSASGEGDQPQHF
>TRBJ2-7|16|TRBV21-1
CASSKGKGGQEDEQYF
>TRBJ2-3|16|TRBV11-1
CASSLSGGRVPRTQYF
>TRBJ2-1|14|TRBV4-2
CASSHPDGQVEQFF
>TRBJ2-7|14|TRBV11-2
CASSSPAGDYEQYF
>TRBJ2-2|16|TRBV28
CASSSPRQGDTGELFF
>TRBJ1-2|13|TRBV28
CASSPDSNYGYTF
>TRBJ2-3|17|TRBV7-2
CASSLGGTSRVTDTQYF
>TRBJ2-7|14|TRBV7-9
CASSPPGVSYEQYF
>TRBJ1-3|16|TRBV9
CASSDSSSPSGNTIYF
>TRBJ2-5|14|TRBV7-9
CASSPWGGQETQYF
>TRBJ1-2|16|TRBV5-3
CARSPSGQAARYGYTF
>TRBJ2-3|15|TRBV16
CASSPGLAGEDTQYF
>TRBJ2-5|13|TRBV6-6
CASSQGAWETQYF
>TRBJ2-7|16|TRBV14
CASSQDLWAGNYEQYF
>TRBJ1-3|14|TRBV27
CASRPRGSGNTIYF
>TRBJ2-1|18|TRBV4-1
CASSPYPPSGSAGNEQFF
>TRBJ1-1|14|TRBV10-2
CASRDATGATEAFF
>TRBJ2-7|16|TRBV28
CASRYGRDRSSYEQYF
>TRBJ2-2|15|TRBV7-2
CASSLGLAGAGELFF
>TRBJ2-5|12|TRBV29-1
CSVTQGPETQYF
>TRBJ1-3|16|TRBV19
CASSSLPGGSGNTIYF
>TRBJ1-1|13|TRBV7-9
CASSYREGTEAFF
>TRBJ2-5|13|TRBV18
CASSAGTQETQYF
>TRBJ1-1|13|TRBV27
CASSPNSNTEAFF
>TRBJ1-3|18|TRBV28
CASSLGPSRGSSGNTIYF
>TRBJ1-3|14|TRBV28
CASSFSGVGNTIYF
>TRBJ1-5|13|TRBV10-1
CASSDRGSQPQHF
>TRBJ1-5|17|TRBV6-4
CASSSPRGEGSNQPQHF
>TRBJ1-2|14|TRBV3-1/TRBV3-2
CASSHLQGWNGYTF
>TRBJ2-5|13|TRBV7-3
CASSKVADETQYF
>TRBJ2-2|13|TRBV7-3
CASSGDRAGELFF
>TRBJ2-1|15|TRBV7-9
CASSLAELANNEQFF
>TRBJ2-5|14|TRBV14
CASSLGGAEETQYF
>TRBJ2-5|14|TRBV18
CASSPPGLGETQYF
>TRBJ1-1|12|TRBV18
CASSFTDTEAFF
>TRBJ2-3|18|TRBV7-2
CASSSRGRRGPFTDTQYF
>TRBJ1-5|15|TRBV5-1
CASSLVPGPNQPQHF
>TRBJ1-1|16|TRBV13
CASSSDTGRVNTEAFF